These T cell receptor beta chains were read from a single sample in a study of cytomegalovirus exposure and HLA in healthy donors. Clones were read by immunoSEQ multiplex PCR, and TCRdb kept only the in-frame ones, dropping some. This sample carries about 140,000 clones, around 80% of them seen once, and the ten largest clones take about 1.5%. Sequenced: PBMCs. Receptor source: a man aged 25-45 years in good health and CMV-seropositive. Both conserved end residues are part of each CDR3. Each record gives: D gene, V gene, clone size, J gene, CDR3 protein, CDR3 DNA. D genes are given only for firm matches. The listing skips clone size in some rows; elsewhere it reads once, few, many or a size class.

d_gene: .
v_gene: TRBV28
abundance: .
j_gene: TRBJ2-7
CDR3aa: CASSFPLVGSSYEQYF
CDR3nt: TGTGCCAGCAGTTTCCCCCTAGTGGGGAGCTCCTACGAGCAGTACTTC

d_gene: .
v_gene: TRBV14
abundance: .
j_gene: TRBJ1-6
CDR3aa: CASRLGVSYNSPLHF
CDR3nt: TGTGCCAGCAGGTTAGGGGTATCCTATAATTCACCCCTCCACTTT

d_gene: .
v_gene: TRBV5-1
abundance: .
j_gene: TRBJ1-2
CDR3aa: CASSLAGGPYGYTF
CDR3nt: TGCGCCAGCAGCTTGGCCGGCGGGCCCTATGGCTACACCTTC

d_gene: .
v_gene: TRBV10-3
abundance: few
j_gene: TRBJ2-7
CDR3aa: CAISGGQLVSYEQYF
CDR3nt: TGTGCCATCAGTGGGGGCCAGTTAGTCTCCTACGAGCAGTACTTC

d_gene: .
v_gene: TRBV6-5
abundance: .
j_gene: TRBJ1-6
CDR3aa: CASSSTGFNNSPLHF
CDR3nt: TGTGCCAGCAGTTCGACAGGCTTTAATAATTCACCCCTCCACTTT

d_gene: .
v_gene: TRBV7-6
abundance: .
j_gene: TRBJ2-7
CDR3aa: CASIHGGAPRDEQYF
CDR3nt: TGTGCCAGCATTCATGGCGGGGCACCCCGGGACGAGCAGTACTTC

d_gene: .
v_gene: TRBV5-4
abundance: .
j_gene: TRBJ1-1
CDR3aa: CASSLAGGMVTEAFF
CDR3nt: TGTGCCAGCAGCTTGGCCGGGGGGATGGTAACTGAAGCTTTCTTT

d_gene: .
v_gene: TRBV7-6
abundance: .
j_gene: TRBJ1-1
CDR3aa: CASSFGSDTEAFF
CDR3nt: TGTGCCAGCAGCTTTGGCAGCGACACTGAAGCTTTCTTT

d_gene: .
v_gene: TRBV12-2
abundance: .
j_gene: TRBJ1-2
CDR3aa: CASRFQVDGGYTF
CDR3nt: TGTGCAAGTCGCTTCCAGGTAGATGGTGGCTACACCTTC

d_gene: .
v_gene: TRBV6-5
abundance: .
j_gene: TRBJ2-7
CDR3aa: CASSSSWASNSYEQYF
CDR3nt: TGTGCCAGCAGTTCGTCGTGGGCTAGCAACTCCTACGAGCAGTACTTC

d_gene: .
v_gene: TRBV2
abundance: .
j_gene: TRBJ1-1
CDR3aa: CATSIVRTENTEAFF
CDR3nt: TGTGCCACCAGTATTGTTAGGACAGAGAACACTGAAGCTTTCTTT

d_gene: .
v_gene: TRBV28
abundance: .
j_gene: TRBJ1-1
CDR3aa: CASIGASLNTEAFF
CDR3nt: TGTGCCAGCATTGGGGCCAGCTTGAACACTGAAGCTTTCTTT

d_gene: TRBD1
v_gene: TRBV27
abundance: once
j_gene: TRBJ2-2
CDR3aa: CASSSDREANTGELFF
CDR3nt: TGTGCCAGCAGTTCGGACAGGGAGGCGAACACCGGGGAGCTGTTTTTT

d_gene: TRBD2
v_gene: TRBV19
abundance: .
j_gene: TRBJ2-5
CDR3aa: CASSMVLAGETQYF
CDR3nt: TGTGCCAGTAGTATGGTTCTAGCGGGAGAGACCCAGTACTTC

d_gene: .
v_gene: TRBV6-1
abundance: .
j_gene: TRBJ2-3
CDR3aa: CASSERRITDSSTDTQYF
CDR3nt: TGTGCCAGCAGTGAAAGGCGGATAACGGACTCTAGCACAGATACGCAGTATTTT

d_gene: .
v_gene: TRBV5-6
abundance: few
j_gene: TRBJ2-7
CDR3aa: CASSLGRVGNEQYF
CDR3nt: TGTGCCAGCAGCTTGGGGAGGGTTGGCAACGAGCAGTACTTC

d_gene: TRBD2
v_gene: TRBV5-4
abundance: .
j_gene: TRBJ2-7
CDR3aa: CASSPGTSGTYEQYF
CDR3nt: TGTGCCAGCAGCCCCGGGACTAGCGGGACGTACGAGCAGTACTTC

d_gene: TRBD1
v_gene: TRBV7-9
abundance: few
j_gene: TRBJ2-4
CDR3aa: CASSRPGTGNIQYF
CDR3nt: TGTGCCAGCAGCCGTCCCGGGACAGGGAACATTCAGTACTTC

d_gene: TRBD1
v_gene: TRBV5-1
abundance: .
j_gene: TRBJ1-6
CDR3aa: CASRWGQGFSPLHF
CDR3nt: TGCGCCAGCAGGTGGGGACAGGGGTTTTCACCCCTCCACTTT

d_gene: .
v_gene: TRBV30
abundance: .
j_gene: TRBJ2-2
CDR3aa: CAWDRNTGELFF
CDR3nt: TGTGCCTGGGATAGGAACACCGGGGAGCTGTTTTTT

d_gene: TRBD1
v_gene: TRBV6-1
abundance: .
j_gene: TRBJ1-3
CDR3aa: CASTNRGSGNTIYF
CDR3nt: TGTGCCAGCACCAACAGGGGATCTGGAAACACCATATATTTT

d_gene: TRBD2
v_gene: TRBV5-1
abundance: .
j_gene: TRBJ2-5
CDR3aa: CASSLLAVQETQYF
CDR3nt: TGCGCCAGCAGCTTACTAGCGGTACAAGAGACCCAGTACTTC

d_gene: .
v_gene: TRBV11-2
abundance: .
j_gene: TRBJ2-5
CDR3aa: CASSLNSQETQYF
CDR3nt: TGTGCCAGCAGCTTAAACAGCCAAGAGACCCAGTACTTC

d_gene: .
v_gene: TRBV12-2
abundance: .
j_gene: TRBJ1-2
CDR3aa: CASRLWMRAIANYGYTF
CDR3nt: TGTGCAAGTCGCTTATGGATGAGGGCAATAGCTAACTATGGCTACACCTTC

d_gene: .
v_gene: TRBV7-6
abundance: once
j_gene: TRBJ2-5
CDR3aa: CASSSGGLQETQYF
CDR3nt: TGTGCCAGCAGCTCGGGTGGACTACAAGAGACCCAGTACTTC

d_gene: TRBD2
v_gene: TRBV5-4
abundance: .
j_gene: TRBJ2-7
CDR3aa: CASSVGLAGTGGYEQYF
CDR3nt: TGTGCCAGCAGCGTGGGACTAGCGGGAACCGGGGGGTACGAGCAGTACTTC

d_gene: .
v_gene: TRBV2
abundance: .
j_gene: TRBJ1-2
CDR3aa: CASSEASGEISGYTF
CDR3nt: TGTGCCAGCAGTGAAGCGTCTGGGGAGATCAGTGGCTACACCTTC

d_gene: TRBD1
v_gene: TRBV7-2
abundance: .
j_gene: TRBJ1-1
CDR3aa: CASRPGGRYTEAFF
CDR3nt: TGTGCCAGCAGACCAGGGGGCAGGTACACTGAAGCTTTCTTT

d_gene: TRBD1
v_gene: TRBV7-2
abundance: .
j_gene: TRBJ2-2
CDR3aa: CASSLVAGGFSGELFF
CDR3nt: TGTGCCAGCAGCTTAGTCGCAGGGGGCTTTAGCGGGGAGCTGTTTTTT

d_gene: .
v_gene: TRBV28
abundance: .
j_gene: TRBJ1-4
CDR3aa: CASSLGGSYREKLFF
CDR3nt: TGTGCCAGCAGTTTGGGGGGTAGTTATCGAGAAAAACTGTTTTTT

d_gene: TRBD1
v_gene: TRBV28
abundance: .
j_gene: TRBJ1-2
CDR3aa: CASSPGTVYGYTF
CDR3nt: TGTGCCAGCAGTCCCGGGACAGTCTATGGCTACACCTTC

d_gene: TRBD2
v_gene: TRBV30
abundance: .
j_gene: TRBJ2-7
CDR3aa: CAWSVFRGTSGLRDEQYF
CDR3nt: TGTGCCTGGAGTGTTTTTCGGGGGACTAGCGGTCTCAGGGACGAGCAGTACTTC

d_gene: .
v_gene: TRBV19
abundance: .
j_gene: TRBJ2-3
CDR3aa: CASSLPGTDTQYF
CDR3nt: TGTGCCAGTAGTCTCCCGGGAACAGATACGCAGTATTTT

d_gene: .
v_gene: TRBV27
abundance: once
j_gene: TRBJ2-3
CDR3aa: CASSSQRATDTQYF
CDR3nt: TGTGCCAGCAGTTCCCAGCGGGCCACAGATACGCAGTATTTT

d_gene: TRBD1
v_gene: TRBV6-6
abundance: .
j_gene: TRBJ2-7
CDR3aa: CASSPGQGLAYEQYF
CDR3nt: TGTGCCAGCAGTCCTGGACAGGGCTTGGCCTACGAGCAGTACTTC

d_gene: TRBD2
v_gene: TRBV9
abundance: .
j_gene: TRBJ2-1
CDR3aa: CASSDGQLPGLGSNEQFF
CDR3nt: TGTGCCAGCAGCGATGGACAGCTACCGGGACTAGGTTCCAATGAGCAGTTCTTC

d_gene: .
v_gene: TRBV5-4
abundance: .
j_gene: TRBJ1-2
CDR3aa: CASSSQGLPNGYTF
CDR3nt: TGTGCCAGCAGCTCACAGGGACTACCCAATGGCTACACCTTC

d_gene: TRBD2
v_gene: TRBV5-1
abundance: .
j_gene: TRBJ2-1
CDR3aa: CASSLGTSGRSYNEQFF
CDR3nt: TGCGCCAGCAGCTTGGGGACTAGCGGGCGATCCTACAATGAGCAGTTCTTC

d_gene: .
v_gene: TRBV14
abundance: .
j_gene: TRBJ2-3
CDR3aa: CASSPGVLTDTQYF
CDR3nt: TGTGCCAGCAGTCCGGGGGTCCTGACAGATACGCAGTATTTT